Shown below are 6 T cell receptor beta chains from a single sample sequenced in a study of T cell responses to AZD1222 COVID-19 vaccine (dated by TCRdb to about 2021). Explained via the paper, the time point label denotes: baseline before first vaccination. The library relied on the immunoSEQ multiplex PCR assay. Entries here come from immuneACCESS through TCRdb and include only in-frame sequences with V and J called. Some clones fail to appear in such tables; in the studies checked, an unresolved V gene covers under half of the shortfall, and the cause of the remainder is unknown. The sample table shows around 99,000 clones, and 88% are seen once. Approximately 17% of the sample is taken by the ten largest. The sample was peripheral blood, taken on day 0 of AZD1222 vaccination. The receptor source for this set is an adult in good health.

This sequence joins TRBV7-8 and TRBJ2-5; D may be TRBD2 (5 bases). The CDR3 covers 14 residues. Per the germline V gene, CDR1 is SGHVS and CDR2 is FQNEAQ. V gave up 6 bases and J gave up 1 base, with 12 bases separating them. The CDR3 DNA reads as TGTGCCAGCAGGGGCCTCGGGGTCCAAGAGACCCAGTACTTC. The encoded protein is CASRGLGVQETQYF.

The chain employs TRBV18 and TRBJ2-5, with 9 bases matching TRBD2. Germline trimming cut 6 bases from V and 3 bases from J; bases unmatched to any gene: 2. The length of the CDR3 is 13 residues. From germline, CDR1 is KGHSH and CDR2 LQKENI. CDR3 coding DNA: TGTGCCAGCTCCGGCGGGGGGGAAGAGACCCAGTACTTC. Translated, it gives CASSGGGEETQYF.

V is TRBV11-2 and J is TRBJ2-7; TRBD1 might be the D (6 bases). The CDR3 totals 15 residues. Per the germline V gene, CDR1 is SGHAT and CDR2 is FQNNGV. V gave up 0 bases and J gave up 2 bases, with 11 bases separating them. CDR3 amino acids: CASSLDQGRAYEQYF. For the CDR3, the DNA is TGTGCCAGCAGCTTAGATCAGGGGAGAGCCTACGAGCAGTACTTC.

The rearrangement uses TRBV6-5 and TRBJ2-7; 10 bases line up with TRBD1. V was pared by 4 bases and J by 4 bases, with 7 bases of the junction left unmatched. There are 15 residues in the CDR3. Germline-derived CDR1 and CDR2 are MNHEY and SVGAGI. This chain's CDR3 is CASSLGGTGVYEQYF. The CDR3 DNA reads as TGTGCCAGCAGTTTAGGGGGGACAGGGGTATACGAGCAGTACTTC.

CDR3 DNA sequence: TGTGCCAGCAGCTCCGGGACGTTGAATCCTAGCACAGATACGCAGTATTTT. It encodes CASSSGTLNPSTDTQYF. V and J are TRBV7-9 and TRBJ2-3; either TRBD1 or TRBD2 may supply D (5 bases each). This CDR3 spans 17 amino acids. Germline values: CDR1 SEHNR, CDR2 FQNEAQ (reference sequence). Trimming took off 4 bases at V and 0 bases at J, with 17 bases between the two ends.

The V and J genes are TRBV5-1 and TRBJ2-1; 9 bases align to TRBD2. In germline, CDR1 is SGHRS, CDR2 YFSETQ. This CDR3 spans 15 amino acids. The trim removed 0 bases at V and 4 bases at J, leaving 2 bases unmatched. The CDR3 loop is CASSLGTSGYNEQFF. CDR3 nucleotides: TGCGCCAGCAGCTTGGGAACTAGCGGGTACAATGAGCAGTTCTTC.